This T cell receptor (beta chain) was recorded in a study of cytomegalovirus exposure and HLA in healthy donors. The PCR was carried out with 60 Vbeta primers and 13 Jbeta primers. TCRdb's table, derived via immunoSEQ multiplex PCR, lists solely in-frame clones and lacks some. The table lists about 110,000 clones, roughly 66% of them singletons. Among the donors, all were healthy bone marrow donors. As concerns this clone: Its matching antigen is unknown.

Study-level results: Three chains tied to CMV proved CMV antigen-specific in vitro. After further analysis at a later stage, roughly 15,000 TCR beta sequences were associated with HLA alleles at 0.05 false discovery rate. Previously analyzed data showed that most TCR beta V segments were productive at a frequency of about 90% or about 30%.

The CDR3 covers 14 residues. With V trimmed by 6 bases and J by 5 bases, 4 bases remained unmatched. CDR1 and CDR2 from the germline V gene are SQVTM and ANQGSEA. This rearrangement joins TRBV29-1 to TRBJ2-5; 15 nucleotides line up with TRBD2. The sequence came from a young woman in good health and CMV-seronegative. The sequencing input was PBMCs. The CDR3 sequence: CSVGTSGRMETQYF. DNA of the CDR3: TGCAGCGTGGGGACTAGCGGGAGGATGGAGACCCAGTACTTC.